This T cell receptor beta chain emerged from a study of cytomegalovirus exposure and HLA in healthy donors. The donors were members of the validation cohort comprising over a hundred subjects, separate from the roughly 670-subject first cohort. Data came from immunoSEQ multiplex PCR; TCRdb stores just in-frame clones and leaves some out. Of roughly 73,000 clones listed, 85% to 95% were seen once; the top ten hold approximately 1.5%. Comments on this clone: What it binds is unknown.

Study-wide findings and caveats: According to a later analysis, TCR clusters from the first cohort tended to co-occur in the 90 to 150 validation repertoires. According to the study, roughly 160 TCR beta chains were cytomegalovirus-associated. Reportedly, diagnosis of cytomegalovirus status by the classifier showed high specificity and sensitivity.

The V and J ends lost 7 bases and 1 base respectively, with 14 bases between them. The CDR3 extends over 15 amino acids. CDR1 is MDHEN and CDR2 is SYDVKM in the germline V gene. The chain combines TRBV28 with TRBJ2-1, with D maybe TRBD2 (6 bases). The TCR sequence derives from a man younger than 35 in good health and CMV-seropositive. Material: PBMCs. CDR3 nucleotide sequence: TGTGCCAGCACGATGGGGGGACTTTCCTACAATGAGCAGTTCTTC. It encodes CASTMGGLSYNEQFF. Using reference TRBV28 and TRBJ2-1 for the parts outside the CDR3, the full variable domain is DVKVTQSSRYLVKRTGEKVFLECVQDMDHENMFWYRQDPGLGLRLIYFSYDVKMKEKGDIPEGYSVSREKKERFSLILESASTNQTSMYLCASTMGGLSYNEQFFGPGTRLTVL.